The 7 T cell receptor beta chains in this list originate from one sample, sequenced in a study of T cells in women clearing cervical HPV infection. The table came from immunoSEQ multiplex PCR; TCRdb's copy has only in-frame clones and leaves some out. The sample data list about 30,000 clones. Sequenced material: blood buffy coat. The receptors were gathered from a woman aged 18-70 years with a cervical HPV16 infection that either progressed to CIN3+ or cleared (not recorded which).

Regarding this clone: The read stops 3 residues short of the end of the CDR3; the missing end is completed from the germline J gene. This rearrangement joins TRBV4-1 to TRBJ2-5, with TRBD2 matching over 13 bases. V dropped 3 bases and J dropped 3; count of bases not matched to a gene: 4. The CDR3 is 16 amino acids. Germline V gene sequence: CDR1 MGHRA, CDR2 YSYEKL. The covered CDR3 bases are TGCGCCAGCAGCCATGGGACTAGCGGGATTAAAGAGACC. This sequence encodes CASSHGTSGIKET. The whole CDR3 reads CASSHGTSGIKETQYF.

About this clone: The read stops 3 residues short of the end of the CDR3; the missing end is completed from the germline J gene. The chain recombines TRBV30 with TRBJ2-7; 10 bases match TRBD1. With 5 bases clipped from V and 4 bases from J, the junction kept 5 bases outside the gene matches. Looked up from germline, CDR1 is GTSNPN and CDR2 is SVGIG (reference sequence). This CDR3 comprises 13 residues. Incomplete CDR3 DNA: TGTGCCTGGGAGGGACAGGGGCAGTACGAG. Amino acids: CAWEGQGQYE. The complete CDR3 reads CAWEGQGQYEQYF.

Turning to this clone: The CDR3 is cut off 3 residues early in the read; its end comes from the germline J gene. This rearrangement joins TRBV5-1 to TRBJ2-7; 7 bases align to TRBD2. The ends lost 5 bases at V and 5 bases at J; junction bases unmatched: 10. The CDR3 is 14 residues long. Germline V gives CDR1 SGHRS, CDR2 YFSETQ. CDR3 DNA, as far as it was read: TGCGCCAGCAGATATAGCGGGCCCATCCACGAG. It yields the protein CASRYSGPIHE. From start to end, the CDR3 is CASRYSGPIHEQYF.

About this clone itself: The CDR3 end falls 3 residues outside the read, so it is completed with the germline J gene. This chain uses TRBV29-1 with TRBJ2-1; 10 nucleotides line up with TRBD1. CDR3 size: 13 residues. Germline CDR1 and CDR2: SQVTM and ANQGSEA. V lost 4 bases and J lost 5; bases outside the gene matches: 2. CDR3 in amino acids: CSVGQGANNEQFF. Partial CDR3 DNA: TGCAGCGTTGGACAGGGGGCTAACAATGAG.

A note on this clone: The read is 3 residues too short to cover the CDR3 end, so that end is filled in from the germline J gene. The chain combines TRBV28 with TRBJ2-2; 9 bases map to TRBD1. J lost 1 base, V lost 4 bases, and 4 bases had no gene match. Looked up from germline, CDR1 is MDHEN and CDR2 is SYDVKM. The CDR3 has 16 amino acids. CDR3 sequence: CASSCEDRGNTGELFF. The CDR3 bases that were read are TGTGCCAGCAGTTGCGAGGACAGGGGGAACACCGGGGAG.

About this clone itself: Read data end 3 residues before the CDR3 end; the end is taken from the germline J gene. The rearrangement joins TRBV30 to TRBJ2-7; 8 bases fit TRBD2. In germline, CDR1 is GTSNPN, CDR2 SVGIG (reference sequence). J gave up 3 bases and V 1 base, and 14 bases lay outside the gene matches. This CDR3 spans 17 amino acids. This CDR3 is CAWSDASLGGAFYEQYF. The DNA read from the CDR3 is TGTGCCTGGAGTGACGCATCCCTCGGGGGGGCCTTCTACGAG.

In regard to this clone: The CDR3 end falls 3 residues outside the read, so it is completed with the germline J gene. The V gene is TRBV7-6, the J gene TRBJ2-3; 10 nucleotides line up with TRBD2. Germline V CDR1 and CDR2: SGHVS, FNYEAQ. This CDR3 is built from 15 residues. Trimming removed 5 bases from V and 0 bases from J; junction bases left unmatched: 2. CDR3 DNA (partial): TGTGCCAGCAGCCGGACTAGCGGTAGCACAGATACG. Translating it yields CASSRTSGSTDT. The whole CDR3 reads CASSRTSGSTDTQYF.